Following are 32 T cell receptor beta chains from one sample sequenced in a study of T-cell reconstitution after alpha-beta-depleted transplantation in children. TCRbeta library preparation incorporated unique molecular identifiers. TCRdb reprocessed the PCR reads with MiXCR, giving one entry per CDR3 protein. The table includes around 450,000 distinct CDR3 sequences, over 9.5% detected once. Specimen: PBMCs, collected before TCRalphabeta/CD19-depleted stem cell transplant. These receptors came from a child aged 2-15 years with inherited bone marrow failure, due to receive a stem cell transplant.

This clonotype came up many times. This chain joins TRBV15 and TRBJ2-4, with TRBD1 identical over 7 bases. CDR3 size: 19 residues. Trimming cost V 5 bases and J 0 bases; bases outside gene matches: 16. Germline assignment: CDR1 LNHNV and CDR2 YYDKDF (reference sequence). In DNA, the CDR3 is TGTGCCACCAGCGGCCTCGGGACAGCGGCGAATCTAGCCAAAAACATTCAGTACTTC. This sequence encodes CATSGLGTAANLAKNIQYF.

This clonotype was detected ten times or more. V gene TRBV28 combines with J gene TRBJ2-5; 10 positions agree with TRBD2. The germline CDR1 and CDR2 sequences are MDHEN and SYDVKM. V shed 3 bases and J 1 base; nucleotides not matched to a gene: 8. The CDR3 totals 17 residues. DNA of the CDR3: TGTGCCAGCAGTTTCCCGATTCTAGCGGGAGTCCAAGAGACCCAGTACTTC. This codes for CASSFPILAGVQETQYF.

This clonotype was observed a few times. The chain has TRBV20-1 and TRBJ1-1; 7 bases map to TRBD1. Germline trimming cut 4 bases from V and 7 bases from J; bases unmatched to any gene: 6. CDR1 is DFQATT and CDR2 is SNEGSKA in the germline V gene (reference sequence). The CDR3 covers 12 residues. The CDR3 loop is CSAIDRAVEAFF. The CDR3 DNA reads TGCAGTGCTATCGACAGGGCAGTTGAAGCTTTCTTT.

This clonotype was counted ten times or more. The CDR3 sequence: CASSLDHLPGIQYF. CDR3 coding DNA: TGCGCCAGCAGCTTGGATCACCTACCGGGCATTCAGTACTTC. The V and J genes are TRBV5-1 and TRBJ2-4; no reliable D call. There are 14 residues in the CDR3. V lost 0 bases and J 9 bases, leaving 13 bases between the germline ends. From germline, CDR1 is SGHRS and CDR2 YFSETQ.

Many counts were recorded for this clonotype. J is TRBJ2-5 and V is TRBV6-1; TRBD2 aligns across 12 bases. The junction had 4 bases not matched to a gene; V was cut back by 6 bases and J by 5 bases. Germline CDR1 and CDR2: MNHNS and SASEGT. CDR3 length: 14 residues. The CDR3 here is CASRLTSGSETQYF. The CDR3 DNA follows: TGTGCCAGCAGACTGACTAGCGGGAGTGAGACCCAGTACTTC.

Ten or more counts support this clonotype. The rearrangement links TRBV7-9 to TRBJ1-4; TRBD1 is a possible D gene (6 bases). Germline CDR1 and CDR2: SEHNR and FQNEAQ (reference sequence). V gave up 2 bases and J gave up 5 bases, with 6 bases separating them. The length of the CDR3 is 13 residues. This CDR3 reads CASSLTGNEKLFF. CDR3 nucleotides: TGTGCCAGCAGCTTAACAGGGAATGAAAAACTGTTTTTT.

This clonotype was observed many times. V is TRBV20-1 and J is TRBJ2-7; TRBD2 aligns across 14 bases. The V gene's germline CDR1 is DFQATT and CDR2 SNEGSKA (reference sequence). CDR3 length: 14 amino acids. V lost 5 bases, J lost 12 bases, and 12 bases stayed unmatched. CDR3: CSAPWTSGRTLTYF. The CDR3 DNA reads TGCAGTGCTCCTTGGACTAGCGGGAGGACCCTGACGTACTTC.

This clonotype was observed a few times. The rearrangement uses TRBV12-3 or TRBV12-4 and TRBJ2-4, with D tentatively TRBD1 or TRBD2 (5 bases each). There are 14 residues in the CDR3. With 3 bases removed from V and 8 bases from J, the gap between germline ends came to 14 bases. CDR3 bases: TGTGCCAGCAGTTTCGCAGGGAGTCTGGACATTCAGTACTTC. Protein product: CASSFAGSLDIQYF.

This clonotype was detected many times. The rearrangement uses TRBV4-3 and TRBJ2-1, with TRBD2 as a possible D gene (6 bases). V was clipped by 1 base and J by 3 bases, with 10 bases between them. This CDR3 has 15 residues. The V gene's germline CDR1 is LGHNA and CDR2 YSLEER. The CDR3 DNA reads TGCGCCAGCAGCCAAGCTGCGGGGAACTACAATGAGCAGTTCTTC. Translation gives CASSQAAGNYNEQFF.

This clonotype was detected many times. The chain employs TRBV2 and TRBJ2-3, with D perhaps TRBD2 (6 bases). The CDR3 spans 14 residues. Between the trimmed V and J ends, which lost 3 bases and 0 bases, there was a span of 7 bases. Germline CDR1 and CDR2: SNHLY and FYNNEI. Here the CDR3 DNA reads TGTGCCAGCAGTGACAGCGGGAGCACAGATACGCAGTATTTT. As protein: CASSDSGSTDTQYF. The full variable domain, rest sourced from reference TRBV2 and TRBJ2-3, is EPEVTQTPSHQVTQMGQEVILRCVPISNHLYFYWYRQILGQKVEFLVSFYNNEISEKSEIFDDQFSVERPDGSNFTLKIRSTKLEDSAMYFCASSDSGSTDTQYFGPGTRLTVL.

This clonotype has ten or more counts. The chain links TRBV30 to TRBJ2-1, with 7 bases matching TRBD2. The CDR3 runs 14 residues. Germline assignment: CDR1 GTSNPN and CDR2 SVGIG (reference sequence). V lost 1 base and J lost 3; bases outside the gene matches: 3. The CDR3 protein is CAWSASGNYNEQFF. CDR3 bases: TGTGCCTGGAGTGCTAGCGGCAACTACAATGAGCAGTTCTTC.

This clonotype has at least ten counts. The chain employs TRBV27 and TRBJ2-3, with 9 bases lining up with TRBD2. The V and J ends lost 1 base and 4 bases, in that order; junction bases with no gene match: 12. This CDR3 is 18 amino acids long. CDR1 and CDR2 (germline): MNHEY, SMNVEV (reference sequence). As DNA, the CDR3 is TGTGCCAGCAGTTTATGGGGACTAGCAAGGACTAGCGCAGATACGCAGTATTTT. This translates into CASSLWGLARTSADTQYF.

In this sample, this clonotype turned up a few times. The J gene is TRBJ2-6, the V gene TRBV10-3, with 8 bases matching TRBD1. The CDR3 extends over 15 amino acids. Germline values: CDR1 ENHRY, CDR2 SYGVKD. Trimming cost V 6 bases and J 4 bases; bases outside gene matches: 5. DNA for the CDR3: TGTGCCATCAGCTCAGGGGGCGCGGGGGCCAACGTCCTGACTTTC. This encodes CAISSGGAGANVLTF.

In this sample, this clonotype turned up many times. CDR3 sequence reads: CSVVPPGQGLISYGYTF. DNA of the CDR3: TGCAGCGTTGTTCCCCCGGGACAGGGACTTATATCCTATGGCTACACCTTC. J is TRBJ1-2 and V is TRBV29-1, with 9 bases that match TRBD1. The CDR3 is made up of 17 amino acids. The V gene's germline CDR1 is SQVTM and CDR2 ANQGSEA. J lost 4 bases, V lost 4 bases, and 16 bases had no gene match.

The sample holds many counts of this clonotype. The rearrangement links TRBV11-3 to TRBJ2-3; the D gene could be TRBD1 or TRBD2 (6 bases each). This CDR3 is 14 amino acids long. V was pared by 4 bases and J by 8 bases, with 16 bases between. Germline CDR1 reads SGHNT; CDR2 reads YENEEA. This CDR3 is CASSSTPEGGTQYF. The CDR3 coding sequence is TGTGCCAGCAGCTCTACCCCGGAGGGGGGTACGCAGTATTTT.

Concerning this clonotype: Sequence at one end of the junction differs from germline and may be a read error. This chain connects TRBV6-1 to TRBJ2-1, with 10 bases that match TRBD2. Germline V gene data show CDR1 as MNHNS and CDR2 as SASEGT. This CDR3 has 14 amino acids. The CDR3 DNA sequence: TGTACCAGCAGTGCAAGCGGGAGGGCTTTTGAGCAGTTCTTC. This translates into CTSSASGRAFEQFF.

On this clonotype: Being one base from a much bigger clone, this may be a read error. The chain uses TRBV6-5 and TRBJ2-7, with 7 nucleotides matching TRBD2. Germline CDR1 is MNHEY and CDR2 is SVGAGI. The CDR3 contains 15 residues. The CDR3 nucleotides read TGTGCCAGCAGTTACTCGGGCGGGAGACTGAAGGAGCGGTACTTC. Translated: CASSYSGGRLKERYF.

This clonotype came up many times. The DNA for the CDR3 is TGTGCCTGGTCAAGTGACAATGAGCAGTTCTTC. Residues: CAWSSDNEQFF. The gene calls are TRBV30 and TRBJ2-1, with D unclear. There are 11 residues in the CDR3. Germline values: CDR1 GTSNPN, CDR2 SVGIG (reference sequence). V lost 5 bases to trimming and J lost 5 bases, with 7 bases between them.

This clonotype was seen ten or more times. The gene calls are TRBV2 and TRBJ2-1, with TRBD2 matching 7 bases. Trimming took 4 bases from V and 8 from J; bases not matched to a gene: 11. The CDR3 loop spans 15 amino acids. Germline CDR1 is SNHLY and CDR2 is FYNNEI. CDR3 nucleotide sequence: TGTGCCAGCAGTGTAGGCGGGAGTTTTTGGGATGAGCAGTTCTTC. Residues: CASSVGGSFWDEQFF.

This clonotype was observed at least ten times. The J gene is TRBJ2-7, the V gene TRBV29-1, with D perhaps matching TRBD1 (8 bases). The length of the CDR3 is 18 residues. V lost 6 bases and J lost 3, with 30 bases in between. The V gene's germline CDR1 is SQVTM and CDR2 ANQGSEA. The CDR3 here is CSVGGKTGSGQVNYEQYF. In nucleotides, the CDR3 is TGCAGCGTCGGGGGGAAAACTGGGTCGGGACAGGTTAACTACGAGCAGTACTTC.

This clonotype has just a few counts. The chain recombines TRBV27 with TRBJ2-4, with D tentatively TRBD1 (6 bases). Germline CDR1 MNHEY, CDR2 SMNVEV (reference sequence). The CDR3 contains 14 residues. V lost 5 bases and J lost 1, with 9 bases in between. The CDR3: CASSPRGAKNIQYF. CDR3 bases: TGTGCCAGCAGTCCGAGGGGGGCCAAAAACATTCAGTACTTC.

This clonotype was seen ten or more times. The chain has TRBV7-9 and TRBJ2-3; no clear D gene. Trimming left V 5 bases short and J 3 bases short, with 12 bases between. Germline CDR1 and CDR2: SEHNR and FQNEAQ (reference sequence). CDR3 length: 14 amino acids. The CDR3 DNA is TGTGCCAGCAGCCCGCCCGTAGGGACAGATACGCAGTATTTT. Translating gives CASSPPVGTDTQYF.

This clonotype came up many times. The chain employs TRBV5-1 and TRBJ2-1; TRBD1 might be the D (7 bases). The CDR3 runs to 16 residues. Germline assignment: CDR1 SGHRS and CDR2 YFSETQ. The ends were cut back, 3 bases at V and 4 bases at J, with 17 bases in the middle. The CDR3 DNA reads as TGCGCCAGCAGCTCGAAGGGCAGGGGGACTTACAATGAGCAGTTCTTC. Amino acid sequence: CASSSKGRGTYNEQFF.

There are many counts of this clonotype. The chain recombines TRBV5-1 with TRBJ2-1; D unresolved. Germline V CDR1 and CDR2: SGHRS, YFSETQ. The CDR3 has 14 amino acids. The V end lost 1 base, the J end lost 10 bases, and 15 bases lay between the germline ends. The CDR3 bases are TGCGCCAGCAGCTTGTCACGAGGCGGTCTGGAGCAGTTCTTC. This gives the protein CASSLSRGGLEQFF.

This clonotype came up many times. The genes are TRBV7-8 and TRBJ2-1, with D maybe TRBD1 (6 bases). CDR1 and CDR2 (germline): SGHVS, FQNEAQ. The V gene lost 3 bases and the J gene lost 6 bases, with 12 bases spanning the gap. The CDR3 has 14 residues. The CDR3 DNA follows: TGTGCCAGCAGCTTTTCCAGGGGTTTCAATGAGCAGTTCTTC. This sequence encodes CASSFSRGFNEQFF.

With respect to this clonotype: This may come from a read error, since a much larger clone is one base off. CDR3 bases: TGCGCCAGCAGCCACTCCAACTCGATGCTGGACAATGAGCAGTTCTTC. Its protein product is CASSHSNSMLDNEQFF. The V gene is TRBV4-3, the J gene TRBJ2-1, with D uncertain. The V end was cut by 3 bases, the J end by 5 bases, with 17 bases between. The CDR3 contains 16 residues. Per germline, CDR1 LGHNA and CDR2 YSLEER.

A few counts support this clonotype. The CDR3 here is CASSATANTEAFF. CDR3 coding DNA: TGTGCCAGCAGTGCGACAGCGAACACTGAAGCTTTCTTT. V is TRBV6-1 and J is TRBJ1-1, with D possibly matching TRBD1 (5 bases). The CDR3 extends over 13 amino acids. Trimming removed 4 bases from V and 1 base from J, with 7 bases in between. The V gene's germline CDR1 is MNHNS and CDR2 SASEGT.

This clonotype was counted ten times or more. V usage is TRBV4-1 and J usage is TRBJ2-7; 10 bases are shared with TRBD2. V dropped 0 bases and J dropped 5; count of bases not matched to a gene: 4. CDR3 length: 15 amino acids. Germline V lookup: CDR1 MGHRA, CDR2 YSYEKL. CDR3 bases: TGCGCCAGCAGCCAAGATCTGCTAGCGGGAGACGAGCAGTACTTC. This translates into CASSQDLLAGDEQYF.

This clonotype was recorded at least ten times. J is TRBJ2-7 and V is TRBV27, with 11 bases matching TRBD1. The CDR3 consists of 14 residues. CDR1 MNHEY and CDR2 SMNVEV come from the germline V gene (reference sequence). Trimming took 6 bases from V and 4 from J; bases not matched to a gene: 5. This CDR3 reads CASRAGTGGYEQYF. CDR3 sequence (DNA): TGTGCCAGCAGGGCCGGGACAGGGGGGTACGAGCAGTACTTC.

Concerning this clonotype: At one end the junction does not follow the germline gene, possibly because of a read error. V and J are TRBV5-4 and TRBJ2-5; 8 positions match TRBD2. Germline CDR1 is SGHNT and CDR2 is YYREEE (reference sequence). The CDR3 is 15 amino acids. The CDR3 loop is CASRTRGAPQETQYF. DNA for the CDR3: TGTGCCAGCAGAACGCGGGGGGCCCCACAAGAGACACAGTACTTC.

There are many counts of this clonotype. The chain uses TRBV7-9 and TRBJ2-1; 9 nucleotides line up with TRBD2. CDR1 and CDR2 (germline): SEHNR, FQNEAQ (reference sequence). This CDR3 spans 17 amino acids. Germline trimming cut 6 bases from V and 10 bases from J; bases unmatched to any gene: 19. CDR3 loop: CASRPPERVAGVREQFF. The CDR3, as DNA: TGTGCCAGCAGACCCCCAGAAAGGGTAGCGGGAGTTCGGGAGCAGTTCTTC. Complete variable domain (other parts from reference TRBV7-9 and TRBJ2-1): DTGVSQNPRHKITKRGQNVTFRCDPISEHNRLYWYRQTLGQGPEFLTYFQNEAQLEKSRLLSDRFSAERPKGSFSTLEIQRTEQGDSAMYLCASRPPERVAGVREQFFGPGTRLTVL.

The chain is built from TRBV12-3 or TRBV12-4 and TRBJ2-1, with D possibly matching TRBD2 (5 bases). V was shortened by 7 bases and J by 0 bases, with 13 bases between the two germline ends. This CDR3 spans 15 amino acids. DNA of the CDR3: TGTGCCAGCACCCCGGACTTGTCCTCCTACAATGAGCAGTTCTTC. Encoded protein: CASTPDLSSYNEQFF.